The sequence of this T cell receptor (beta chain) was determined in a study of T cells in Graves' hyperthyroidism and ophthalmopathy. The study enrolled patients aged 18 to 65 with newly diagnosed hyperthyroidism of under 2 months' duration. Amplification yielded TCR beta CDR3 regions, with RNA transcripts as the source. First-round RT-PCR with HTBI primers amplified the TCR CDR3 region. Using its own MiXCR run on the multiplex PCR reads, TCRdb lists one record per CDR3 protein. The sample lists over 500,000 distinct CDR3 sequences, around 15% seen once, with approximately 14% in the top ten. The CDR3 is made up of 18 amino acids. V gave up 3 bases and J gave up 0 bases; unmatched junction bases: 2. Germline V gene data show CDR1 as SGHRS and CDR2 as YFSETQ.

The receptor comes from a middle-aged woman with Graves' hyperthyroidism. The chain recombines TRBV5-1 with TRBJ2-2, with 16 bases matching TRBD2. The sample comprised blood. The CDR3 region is CASSSGLAGGTNTGELFF. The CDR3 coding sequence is TGCGCCAGCAGCTCGGGACTAGCGGGAGGGACGAACACCGGGGAGCTGTTTTTT.